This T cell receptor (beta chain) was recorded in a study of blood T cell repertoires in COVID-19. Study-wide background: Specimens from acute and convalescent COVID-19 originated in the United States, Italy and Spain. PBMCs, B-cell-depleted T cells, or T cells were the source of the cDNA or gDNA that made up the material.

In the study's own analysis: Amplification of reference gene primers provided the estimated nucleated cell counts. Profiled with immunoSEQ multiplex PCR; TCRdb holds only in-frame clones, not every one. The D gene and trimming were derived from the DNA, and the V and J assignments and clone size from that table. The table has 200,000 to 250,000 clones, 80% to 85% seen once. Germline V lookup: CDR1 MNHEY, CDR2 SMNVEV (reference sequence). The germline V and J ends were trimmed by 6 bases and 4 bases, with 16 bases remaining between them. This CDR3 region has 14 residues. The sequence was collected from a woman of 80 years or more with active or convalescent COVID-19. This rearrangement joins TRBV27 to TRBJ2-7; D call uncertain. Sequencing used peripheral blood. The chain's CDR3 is CASSRYSTTYEQYF. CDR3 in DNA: TGTGCCAGCAGCCGCTATAGTACCACGTACGAGCAGTACTTC.